This T cell receptor beta chain was profiled in a study of T cell changes during pregnancy in multiple sclerosis. Assay: immunoSEQ multiplex PCR; the TCRdb copy retains only in-frame clones and omits some. Of under 75,000 clones detected, about 94% appear once; the ten largest clones hold 2.5% to 3.5%. The CDR3 sequence is 16 residues long. V gave up 8 bases and J gave up 5 bases, with 23 bases separating them. Per germline, CDR1 MDHEN and CDR2 SYDVKM. This specimen consisted of CD8+ T cells from peripheral blood mononuclear cells, obtained in the second trimester of pregnancy. V usage is TRBV28 and J usage is TRBJ2-3, with D unclear. The receptor was isolated from a female donor with multiple sclerosis, enrolled in a pregnancy study. Here the CDR3 DNA reads TGTGCCAGCGCTTCTTTGACTGCCCTAAATGTAGATACGCAGTATTTT. Translation gives CASASLTALNVDTQYF.